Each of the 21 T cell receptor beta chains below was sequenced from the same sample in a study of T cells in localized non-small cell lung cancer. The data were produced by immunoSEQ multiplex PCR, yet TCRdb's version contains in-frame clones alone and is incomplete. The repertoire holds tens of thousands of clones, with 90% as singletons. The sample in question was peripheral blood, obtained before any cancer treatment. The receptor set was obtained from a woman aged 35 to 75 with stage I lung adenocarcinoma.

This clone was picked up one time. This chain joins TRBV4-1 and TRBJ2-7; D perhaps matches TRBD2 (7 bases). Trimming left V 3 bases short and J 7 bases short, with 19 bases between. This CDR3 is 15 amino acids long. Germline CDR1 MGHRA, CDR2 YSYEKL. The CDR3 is CASSHLSGGLREQYF. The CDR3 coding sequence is TGCGCCAGCAGCCATCTCTCGGGGGGCCTACGAGAGCAGTACTTC.

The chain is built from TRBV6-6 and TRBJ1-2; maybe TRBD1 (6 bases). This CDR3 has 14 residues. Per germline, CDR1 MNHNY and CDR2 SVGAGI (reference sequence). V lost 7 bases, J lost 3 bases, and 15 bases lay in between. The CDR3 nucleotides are TGTGCCAGCACCAAGGACAGCTACTACTATGGCTACACCTTC. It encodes CASTKDSYYYGYTF.

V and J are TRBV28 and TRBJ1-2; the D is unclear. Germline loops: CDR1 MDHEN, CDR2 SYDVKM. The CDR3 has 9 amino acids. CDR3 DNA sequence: TGTGCTACGGGCCTCGGCTACACCTTC. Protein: CATGLGYTF.

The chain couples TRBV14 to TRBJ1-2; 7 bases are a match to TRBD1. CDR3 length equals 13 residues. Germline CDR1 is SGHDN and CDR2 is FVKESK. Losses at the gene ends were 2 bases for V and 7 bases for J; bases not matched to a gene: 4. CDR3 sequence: CASSQTGAGGYTF. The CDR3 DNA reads TGTGCCAGCAGCCAAACAGGGGCAGGTGGCTACACCTTC.

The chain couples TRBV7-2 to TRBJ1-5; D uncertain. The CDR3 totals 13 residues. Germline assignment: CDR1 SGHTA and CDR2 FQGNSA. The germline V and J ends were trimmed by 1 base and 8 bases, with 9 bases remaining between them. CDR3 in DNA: TGTGCCAGCAGCTTAGATCCGGTTGAGCCCCAGCATTTT. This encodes CASSLDPVEPQHF. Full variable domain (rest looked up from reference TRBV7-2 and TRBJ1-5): GAGVSQSPSNKVTEKGKDVELRCDPISGHTALYWYRQSLGQGLEFLIYFQGNSAPDKSGLPSDRFSAERTGGSVSTLTIQRTQQEDSAVYLCASSLDPVEPQHFGDGTRLSIL.

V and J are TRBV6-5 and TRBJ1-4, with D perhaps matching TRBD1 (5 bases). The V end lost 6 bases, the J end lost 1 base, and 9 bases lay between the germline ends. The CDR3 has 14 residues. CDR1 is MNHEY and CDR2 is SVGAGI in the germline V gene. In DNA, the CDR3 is TGTGCCAGCAGCCCGACAGTAACTAATGAAAAACTGTTTTTT. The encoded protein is CASSPTVTNEKLFF.

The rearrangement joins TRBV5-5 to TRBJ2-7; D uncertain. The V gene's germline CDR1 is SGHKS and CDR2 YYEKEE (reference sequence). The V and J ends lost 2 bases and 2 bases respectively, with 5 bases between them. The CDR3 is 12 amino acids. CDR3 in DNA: TGTGCCAGCAGCTTCGTACCCTACGAGCAGTACTTC. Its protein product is CASSFVPYEQYF.

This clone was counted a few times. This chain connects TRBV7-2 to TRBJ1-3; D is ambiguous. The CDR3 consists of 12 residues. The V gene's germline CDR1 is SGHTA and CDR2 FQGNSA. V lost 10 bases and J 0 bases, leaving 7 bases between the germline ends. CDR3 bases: TGTGCCACCTCCCGCTCTGGAAACACCATATATTTT. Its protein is CATSRSGNTIYF.

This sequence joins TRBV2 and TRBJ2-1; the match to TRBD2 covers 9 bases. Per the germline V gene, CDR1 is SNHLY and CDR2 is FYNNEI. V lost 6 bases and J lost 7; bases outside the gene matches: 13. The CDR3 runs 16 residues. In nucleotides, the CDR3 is TGTGCCAGCAGAGATTTAGCGGGAGCAGGAACGAATGAGCAGTTCTTC. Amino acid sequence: CASRDLAGAGTNEQFF.

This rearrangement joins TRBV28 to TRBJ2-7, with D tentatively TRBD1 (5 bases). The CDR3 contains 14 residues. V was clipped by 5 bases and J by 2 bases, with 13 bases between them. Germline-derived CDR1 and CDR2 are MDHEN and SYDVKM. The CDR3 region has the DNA TGTGCCAGCAGTGCCACAAGGGGAACCTACGAGCAGTACTTC. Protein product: CASSATRGTYEQYF.

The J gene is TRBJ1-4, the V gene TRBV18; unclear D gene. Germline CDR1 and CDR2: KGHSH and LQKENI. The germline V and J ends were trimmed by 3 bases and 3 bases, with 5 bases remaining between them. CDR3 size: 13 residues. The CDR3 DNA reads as TGTGCCAGCTCACCGGCAGCTAATGAAAAACTGTTTTTT. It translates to CASSPAANEKLFF.

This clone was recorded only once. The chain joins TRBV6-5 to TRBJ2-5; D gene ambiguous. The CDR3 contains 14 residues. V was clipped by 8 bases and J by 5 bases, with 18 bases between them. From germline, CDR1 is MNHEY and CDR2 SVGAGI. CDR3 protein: CASLMQPLRETQYF. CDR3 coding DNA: TGTGCCAGCTTAATGCAGCCCTTAAGGGAGACCCAGTACTTC.

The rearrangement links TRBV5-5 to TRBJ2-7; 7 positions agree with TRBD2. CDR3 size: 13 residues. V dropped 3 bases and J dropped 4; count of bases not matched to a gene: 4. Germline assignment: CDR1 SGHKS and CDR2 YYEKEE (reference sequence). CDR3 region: CASSWGGRYEQYF. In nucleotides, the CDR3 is TGTGCCAGCAGCTGGGGAGGGCGGTACGAGCAGTACTTC.

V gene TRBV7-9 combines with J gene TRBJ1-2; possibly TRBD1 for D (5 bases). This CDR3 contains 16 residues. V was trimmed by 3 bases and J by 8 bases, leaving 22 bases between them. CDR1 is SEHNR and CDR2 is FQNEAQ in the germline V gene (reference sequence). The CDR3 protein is CASSLNPGTFRDGYTF. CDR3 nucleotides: TGTGCCAGCAGCTTGAATCCCGGGACTTTTAGAGACGGCTACACCTTC.

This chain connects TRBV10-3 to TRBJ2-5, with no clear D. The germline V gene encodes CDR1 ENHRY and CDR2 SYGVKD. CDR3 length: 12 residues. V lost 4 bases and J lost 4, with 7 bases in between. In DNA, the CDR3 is TGTGCCATCAGTGCAAAGGGAGAGACCCAGTACTTC. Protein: CAISAKGETQYF.

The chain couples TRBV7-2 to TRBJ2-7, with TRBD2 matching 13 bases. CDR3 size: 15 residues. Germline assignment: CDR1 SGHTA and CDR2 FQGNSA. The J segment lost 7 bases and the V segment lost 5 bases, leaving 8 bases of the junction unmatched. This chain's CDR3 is CASSAQLAGGSEQYF. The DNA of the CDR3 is TGTGCCAGCAGCGCCCAACTAGCGGGAGGGAGTGAGCAGTACTTC.

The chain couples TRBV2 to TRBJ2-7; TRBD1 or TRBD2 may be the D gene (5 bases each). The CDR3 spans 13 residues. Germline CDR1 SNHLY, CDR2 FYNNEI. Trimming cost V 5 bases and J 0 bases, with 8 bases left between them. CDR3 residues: CASSRDHSYEQYF. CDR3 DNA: TGTGCCAGCAGTAGGGACCACTCCTACGAGCAGTACTTC.

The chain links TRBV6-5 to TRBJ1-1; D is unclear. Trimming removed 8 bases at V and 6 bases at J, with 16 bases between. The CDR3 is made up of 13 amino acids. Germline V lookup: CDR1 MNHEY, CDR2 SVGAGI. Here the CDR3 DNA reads TGTGCCAGCCAAGACATGCGAATTTCTGAAGCTTTCTTT. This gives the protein CASQDMRISEAFF.

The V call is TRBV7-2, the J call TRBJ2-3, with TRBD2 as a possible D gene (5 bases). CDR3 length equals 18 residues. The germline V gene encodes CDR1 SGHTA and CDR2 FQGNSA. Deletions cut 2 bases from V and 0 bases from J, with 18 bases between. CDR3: CASSLKGRGLQSTDTQYF. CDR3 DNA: TGTGCCAGCAGCTTAAAGGGCCGCGGGCTCCAGAGCACAGATACGCAGTATTTT.

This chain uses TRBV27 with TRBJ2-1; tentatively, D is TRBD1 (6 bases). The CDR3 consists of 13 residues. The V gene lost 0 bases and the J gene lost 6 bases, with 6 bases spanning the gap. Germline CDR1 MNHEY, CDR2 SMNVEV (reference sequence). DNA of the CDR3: TGTGCCAGCAGTTTATCACAGGGCAATGAGCAGTTCTTC. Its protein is CASSLSQGNEQFF.

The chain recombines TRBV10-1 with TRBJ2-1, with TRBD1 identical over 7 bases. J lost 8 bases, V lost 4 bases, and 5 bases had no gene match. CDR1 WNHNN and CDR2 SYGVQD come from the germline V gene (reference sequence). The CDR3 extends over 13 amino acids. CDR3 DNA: TGCGCCAGCAGTGGGGGACAGCGCGATGAGCAGTTCTTC. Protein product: CASSGGQRDEQFF.